Shown below are 4 T cell receptor beta chains from a single sample sequenced in a study of blood T cells in healthy people across ages. Through a sample-barcoded 5' primer and a J-beta primer mix, a second PCR was run for about 6 to 11 cycles. TCRdb itself ran the 5' RACE reads through MiXCR, one entry per CDR3 protein. Here the sample spans more than 650,000 distinct CDR3 sequences, about a fifth being singletons. The sample comprised blood. The receptors originated from a man in his 70s in good health.

This clonotype has more than one count but fewer than ten. V and J are TRBV7-2 and TRBJ2-6; TRBD1 might be the D (6 bases). V gave up 5 bases and J gave up 2 bases, with 10 bases separating them. From germline, CDR1 is SGHTA and CDR2 FQGNSA. This CDR3 has 15 residues. CDR3 DNA sequence: TGTGCCAGCAGCCGCCCAGGGGCTGGGGCCAACGTCCTGACTTTC. It encodes CASSRPGAGANVLTF.

The chain couples TRBV5-1 to TRBJ1-1; D is ambiguous. V dropped 4 bases and J dropped 0 bases, with 7 bases sitting between them. CDR1 and CDR2 (germline): SGHRS, YFSETQ. The CDR3 runs 13 residues. CDR3 protein: CASSDKVNTEAFF. CDR3 DNA: TGCGCCAGCAGCGACAAAGTGAACACTGAAGCTTTCTTT.

The chain employs TRBV7-9 and TRBJ1-5; no clear D gene. CDR3 length: 13 amino acids. V was clipped by 5 bases and J by 5 bases, with 10 bases between them. Germline V lookup: CDR1 SEHNR, CDR2 FQNEAQ (reference sequence). DNA of the CDR3: TGTGCCAGCAGCCCTGTGGGTGATCAGCCCCAGCATTTT. Translated: CASSPVGDQPQHF.

This clonotype was detected a few times. The chain links TRBV3-1 to TRBJ1-5; 7 bases fit TRBD1. The germline V gene encodes CDR1 LGHDT and CDR2 YNNKEL (reference sequence). This CDR3 has 14 amino acids. V dropped 4 bases and J dropped 7; count of bases not matched to a gene: 7. As DNA, the CDR3 is TGTGCCAGCAGCCTCCGACAGGGAGAACAGCCCCAGCATTTT. As protein: CASSLRQGEQPQHF.